This TCR beta chain was recorded in a study of T cells after posttransplantation cyclophosphamide. Assay used: immunoSEQ multiplex PCR; TCRdb lists only in-frame clones, some missing. The sample shows around 10,000 clones, none of them appearing just once. The CDR3 runs 14 residues. V lost 6 bases and J lost 2; bases outside the gene matches: 2. Regarding the study as a whole: Donor CD8+ memory clones often dominated recipient blood repertoires at later times. TRB clonality was highly associated with recipient CMV seropositivity and reactivation.

This clone has ten or more counts. Its antigen is not identified. Busulfan-fludarabine conditioning, marrow transplant, and cyclophosphamide on days +3 and +4 were administered. The chain is built from TRBV12-3 or TRBV12-4 and TRBJ1-1; 11 bases align to TRBD1. Source: PBMCs, taken after allogeneic stem cell transplant with posttransplant cyclophosphamide. The sequence was obtained from a female patient aged 40-50 years who received an allogeneic stem cell transplant from a related donor, was CMV-positive, and had no GVHD. Some T cells may have originated in the graft donor. The CDR3 DNA follows: TGTGCCAGCAGGGACAGGGGGCAAAACACTGAAGCTTTCTTT. Protein product: CASRDRGQNTEAFF.